The present TCR beta chain was sequenced within a study of vaccination and CD4 T cells after COVID-19. Looking at the study overall: Either the Pfizer-BioNTech BNT162b2 or Moderna mRNA-1273 vaccine was given as two doses.

Treatment denoted: approximately nine-day PBMC culture with coronavirus spike peptide pools or control peptides (ViraFEST assay). This clonotype was detected a few times. Its cognate antigen is unknown. Sequenced with the Oncomine TCR Beta short-read assay was DNA taken from cultured CD4+ T cells. Genomic DNA extraction was carried out from cultured CD4+ T cells. Each CDR3 protein is one row after TCRdb ran MiXCR on the PCR reads. Counted here are 11,000 to 15,000 distinct CDR3 sequences, around a third occurring once; the ten biggest clones make up about 10%. Germline V gene lookup returns CDR1 MDHEN and CDR2 SYDVKM. Trimming removed 0 bases at V and 1 base at J, with 9 bases between. The CDR3 runs to 15 residues.

The receptor comes from a human donor who had recovered from COVID-19. This specimen was CD4+ T cells from blood, cultured in vitro, taken after SARS-CoV-2 vaccination. This sequence joins TRBV28 and TRBJ1-1; D gene unclear. The CDR3 nucleotides read TGTGCCAGCAGTTTATGGCGGAAAAAGAACACTGAAGCTTTCTTT. Translation: CASSLWRKKNTEAFF.